The 14 T cell receptor beta chains listed next were all sequenced from one sample in a study of monozygotic twins with inflammatory bowel disease. Each CDR3 protein gets one entry in TCRdb, which reprocessed the 5' RACE reads and gives no DNA. The table lists 300,000 to 350,000 distinct CDR3 sequences. Sequences were obtained from blood. These receptors came from a human donor with ulcerative colitis or Crohn's disease, or a healthy co-twin of an affected twin (not recorded which).

The chain is built from TRBV28 and TRBJ2-1; TCRdb's D gene call, TRBD1, goes unchecked for lack of DNA. The CDR3 spans 14 residues. Per the germline V gene, CDR1 is MDHEN and CDR2 is SYDVKM. The CDR3 spells CASSSPLSANEQFF. The full variable domain, rest sourced from reference TRBV28 and TRBJ2-1, is DVKVTQSSRYLVKRTGEKVFLECVQDMDHENMFWYRQDPGLGLRLIYFSYDVKMKEKGDIPEGYSVSREKKERFSLILESASTNQTSMYLCASSSPLSANEQFFGPGTRLTVL.

This rearrangement joins TRBV20-1 to TRBJ2-2; TCRdb outputs TRBD2, but without DNA this stays unchecked. The CDR3 contains 15 residues. CDR1 DFQATT and CDR2 SNEGSKA come from the germline V gene (reference sequence). The CDR3 protein is CSAMSGRGNTGELFF.

The V call is TRBV5-1, the J call TRBJ2-7; TCRdb outputs TRBD1, but without DNA this stays unchecked. Germline V gene lookup returns CDR1 SGHRS and CDR2 YFSETQ. CDR3 size: 15 residues. CDR3 protein: CASSLEGGVGYEQYF.

This chain joins TRBV7-2 and TRBJ2-7; there is no DNA to check the TCRdb D call of TRBD1. CDR1 and CDR2 from the germline V gene are SGHTA and FQGNSA. The CDR3 covers 15 residues. CDR3 residues: CASSPDTEFSYEQYF.

The chain has TRBV5-8 and TRBJ1-2; as DNA is missing, the TRBD1 call by TCRdb cannot be tested. This CDR3 comprises 17 residues. The germline gives CDR1 SGHTS, CDR2 YDEGEE. This chain's CDR3 is CASSRWDSTPKYIGYTF. Combining the CDR3 with reference TRBV5-8 and TRBJ1-2 gives the whole variable domain EAGVTQSPTHLIKTRGQQATLRCSPISGHTSVYWYQQALGLGLQFLLWYDEGEERNRGNFPPRFSGRQFPNYSSELNVNALELEDSALYLCASSRWDSTPKYIGYTFGSGTRLTVV.

The chain is built from TRBV7-2 and TRBJ1-2. Per germline, CDR1 SGHTA and CDR2 FQGNSA. This CDR3 spans 12 amino acids. The CDR3 region is CASSRDVRGYTF.

V is TRBV7-3 and J is TRBJ2-1; TCRdb outputs TRBD2, but without DNA this stays unchecked. CDR1 and CDR2 from the germline V gene are SGHTA and FQGTGA. This CDR3 is 18 amino acids long. The CDR3 reads CASSLNALAGGPGNEQFF.

The chain couples TRBV12-3 or TRBV12-4 to TRBJ1-1; TCRdb calls TRBD1, which cannot be checked without DNA. There are 12 residues in the CDR3. The CDR3 loop reads CASTPRATEAFF.

The V and J genes are TRBV29-1 and TRBJ2-3. The germline gives CDR1 SQVTM, CDR2 ANQGSEA. The CDR3 length is 12 residues. CDR3 protein: CSATSSTDTQYF.

This chain links TRBV7-9 with TRBJ2-7; TCRdb's D call, TRBD1, is unchecked because there is no DNA. Germline lookup yields CDR1 SEHNR and CDR2 FQNEAQ (reference sequence). The CDR3 contains 15 residues. The CDR3 here is CASSLRDSVVYEQYF.

The chain carries TRBV10-3 and TRBJ1-6. Germline CDR1 reads ENHRY; CDR2 reads SYGVKD. This CDR3 region has 13 residues. The CDR3 loop is CAITDTTNSPLHF.

This chain links TRBV30 with TRBJ2-2. The CDR3 is made up of 14 amino acids. Looked up from germline, CDR1 is GTSNPN and CDR2 is SVGIG (reference sequence). The CDR3 sequence is CALLRHSYTGELFF.

The chain recombines TRBV7-9 with TRBJ2-4; the TCRdb call, TRBD1, lacks DNA for checking. Germline V gene data show CDR1 as SEHNR and CDR2 as FQNEAQ (reference sequence). This CDR3 spans 13 amino acids. The CDR3 region is CASSLTGTNIQYF. The variable domain in full, with the rest retrieved from reference TRBV7-9 and TRBJ2-4, is DTGVSQNPRHKITKRGQNVTFRCDPISEHNRLYWYRQTLGQGPEFLTYFQNEAQLEKSRLLSDRFSAERPKGSFSTLEIQRTEQGDSAMYLCASSLTGTNIQYFGAGTRLSVL.

The chain has TRBV29-1 and TRBJ1-2; TCRdb calls TRBD1, which cannot be checked without DNA. The CDR3 contains 11 residues. Germline values: CDR1 SQVTM, CDR2 ANQGSEA. CDR3 loop: CSVGGLWGYTF.